The 25 T cell receptor beta chains below come from one sample, sequenced in a study of T cell responses to AZD1222 COVID-19 vaccine. TCRdb's table, derived via immunoSEQ multiplex PCR, lists solely in-frame clones and lacks some. Here the sample spans some 120,000 clones, roughly 85% being singletons. Sequences were derived from peripheral blood, sampled on day 0 of AZD1222 vaccination. The receptors shown here come from an adult in good health.

The chain couples TRBV28 to TRBJ2-7; D is uncertain. CDR3 length: 14 residues. The germline V gene has CDR1 MDHEN and CDR2 SYDVKM. Trimming pared 4 bases from V and 0 bases from J, leaving 10 bases between. The DNA for the CDR3 is TGTGCCAGCAGTTCGCTAAACGGCTCCTACGAGCAGTACTTC. This sequence encodes CASSSLNGSYEQYF. The full variable domain, with the rest looked up from reference TRBV28 and TRBJ2-7, is DVKVTQSSRYLVKRTGEKVFLECVQDMDHENMFWYRQDPGLGLRLIYFSYDVKMKEKGDIPEGYSVSREKKERFSLILESASTNQTSMYLCASSSLNGSYEQYFGPGTRLTVT.

The chain links TRBV28 to TRBJ2-7; 12 nucleotides agree with TRBD2. Trimming cost V 3 bases and J 4 bases; bases outside gene matches: 10. The CDR3 is 17 amino acids. Germline V lookup: CDR1 MDHEN, CDR2 SYDVKM. The CDR3 loop reads CASSFGASGRARYEQYF. The CDR3 nucleotides read TGTGCCAGCAGTTTTGGGGCTAGCGGGAGGGCCAGGTACGAGCAGTACTTC.

V gene TRBV6-5 combines with J gene TRBJ1-5; D unresolved. V lost 8 bases to trimming and J lost 10 bases, with 24 bases between them. CDR1 is MNHEY, CDR2 SVGAGI, per germline. The CDR3 runs 15 residues. In DNA, the CDR3 is TGTGCCAGCGGCCCGGGGTGGTCGGGTCAAAGTCCCCAGCATTTT. This codes for CASGPGWSGQSPQHF.

This rearrangement joins TRBV7-2 to TRBJ1-2; D remains unclear. This CDR3 has 12 amino acids. The V gene lost 5 bases and the J gene lost 8 bases, with 12 bases spanning the gap. Germline values: CDR1 SGHTA, CDR2 FQGNSA. This chain's CDR3 is CASSPPSPGYTF. CDR3 sequence (DNA): TGTGCCAGCAGCCCCCCCTCGCCCGGCTACACCTTC.

The rearrangement uses TRBV18 and TRBJ2-3; D is ambiguous. Germline loops: CDR1 KGHSH, CDR2 LQKENI. CDR3 size: 14 residues. Trimming cost V 1 base and J 3 bases, with 8 bases left between them. CDR3 sequence: CASSPRQSTDTQYF. In nucleotides, the CDR3 is TGTGCCAGCTCACCACGTCAGAGTACAGATACGCAGTATTTT.

The chain uses TRBV5-1 and TRBJ1-4; D possibly corresponds to TRBD1 (5 bases). CDR3 length: 12 amino acids. Trimming shortened V by 0 bases and J by 12 bases, and 9 bases separated the two germline ends. The germline V gene encodes CDR1 SGHRS and CDR2 YFSETQ. CDR3 region: CASSLDEGQLFF. CDR3 nucleotides: TGCGCCAGCAGCTTGGACGAGGGGCAACTGTTTTTT.

Comment on this clone: In the same sample, other DNA sequences code for this CDR3. The V gene is TRBV6-4, the J gene TRBJ1-6, with D hard to call. Germline V gene data show CDR1 as MRHNA and CDR2 as SNTAGT. The CDR3 is 13 residues long. The V gene lost 5 bases and the J gene lost 4 bases, with 6 bases spanning the gap. The CDR3 DNA is TGTGCCAGCAGTCAGACTTATAATTCACCCCTCCACTTT. It codes for CASSQTYNSPLHF.

This clone was recorded only once. The rearrangement links TRBV3-1 (or the pseudogene TRBV3-2) to TRBJ1-2, with TRBD1 matching over 8 bases. The CDR3 has 16 residues. The V gene end was trimmed by 3 bases and the J gene end by 5 bases; junction bases not matched to a gene: 11. Germline CDR1 is LGHDT and CDR2 is YNNKEL (reference sequence). As DNA, the CDR3 is TGTGCCAGCAGCCAGCGGGGGCTAGGGACAGGTTATGGCTACACCTTC. It encodes CASSQRGLGTGYGYTF.

The genes are TRBV7-9 and TRBJ1-6; D is perhaps TRBD1 (5 bases). Germline loops: CDR1 SEHNR, CDR2 FQNEAQ (reference sequence). Trimming shortened V by 3 bases and J by 5 bases, and 11 bases separated the two germline ends. This CDR3 has 15 residues. CDR3 nucleotide sequence: TGTGCCAGCAGCTTGTTAGCGGGGGATAATTCACCCCTCCACTTT. This translates into CASSLLAGDNSPLHF.

This clone was seen a single time. V is TRBV28 and J is TRBJ2-7; TRBD2 aligns across 16 bases. The V gene's germline CDR1 is MDHEN and CDR2 SYDVKM. The CDR3 sequence is 18 residues long. Trimming took 2 bases from V and 7 from J; bases not matched to a gene: 11. The DNA for the CDR3 is TGTGCCAGCAGTTTACGGGGACTAGCGGGGGGGCCAGGTGAGGAGCAGTACTTC. Its translation: CASSLRGLAGGPGEEQYF.

This clone was seen once. The CDR3 sequence is CASSNFAGGANGELFF. CDR3 nucleotides: TGTGCCAGCAGTAACTTCGCCGGGGGGGCAAACGGGGAGCTGTTTTTT. The chain recombines TRBV27 with TRBJ2-2, with TRBD2 identical over 8 bases. Per the germline V gene, CDR1 is MNHEY and CDR2 is SMNVEV (reference sequence). The CDR3 extends over 16 amino acids. After removal of 5 bases from V and 7 bases from J, the junction contained 12 bases not matched to a gene.

This clone has more than one count but fewer than ten. The J gene is TRBJ1-5, the V gene TRBV2; the D gene is possibly TRBD1 (5 bases). V lost 5 bases and J 5 bases, leaving 10 bases between the germline ends. The CDR3 has 13 amino acids. Looked up from germline, CDR1 is SNHLY and CDR2 is FYNNEI. CDR3 bases: TGTGCCAGCAGTTCGACAGAGTATCAGCCCCAGCATTTT. Residues: CASSSTEYQPQHF. Together with reference TRBV2 and TRBJ1-5, the CDR3 gives the full variable domain: EPEVTQTPSHQVTQMGQEVILRCVPISNHLYFYWYRQILGQKVEFLVSFYNNEISEKSEIFDDQFSVERPDGSNFTLKIRSTKLEDSAMYFCASSSTEYQPQHFGDGTRLSIL.

This sequence joins TRBV6-5 and TRBJ2-1; no firm D call. The V end was cut by 6 bases, the J end by 0 bases, with 9 bases between. The CDR3 covers 14 residues. The V gene's germline CDR1 is MNHEY and CDR2 SVGAGI. The CDR3 reads CASRAESSYNEQFF. Here the CDR3 DNA reads TGTGCCAGCAGGGCAGAGAGCTCCTACAATGAGCAGTTCTTC.

Only one count was recorded for this clone. This rearrangement joins TRBV5-1 to TRBJ2-1; 9 bases are a match to TRBD2. Looked up from germline, CDR1 is SGHRS and CDR2 is YFSETQ. J lost 7 bases, V lost 4 bases, and 9 bases had no gene match. This CDR3 is 15 amino acids long. CDR3 protein: CASSETSGLGNEQFF. CDR3 bases: TGCGCCAGCAGCGAAACTAGCGGGTTAGGAAATGAGCAGTTCTTC.

This rearrangement joins TRBV28 to TRBJ1-2, with D unclear. Germline loops: CDR1 MDHEN, CDR2 SYDVKM. V lost 6 bases to trimming and J lost 2 bases, with 13 bases between them. The CDR3 loop spans 14 amino acids. CDR3 bases: TGTGCCAGCAGACATAACACGGGGAACTATGGCTACACCTTC. This encodes CASRHNTGNYGYTF.

As for this clone: The junction departs from germline at one end; a sequencing error may be responsible. This rearrangement joins TRBV5-4 to TRBJ2-3, with TRBD2 identical over 8 bases. This CDR3 comprises 15 residues. Germline V gives CDR1 SGHNT, CDR2 YYREEE (reference sequence). The CDR3 spells CASTLASGSTDTQYF. CDR3 DNA sequence: TGTGCCAGCACCTTGGCTAGCGGGTCCACAGATACGCAGTATTTT.

V and J are TRBV13 and TRBJ2-2; a weak D match, TRBD2 (5 bases). Per germline, CDR1 PRHDT and CDR2 FYEKMQ (reference sequence). Trimming took off 5 bases at V and 8 bases at J, with 6 bases between the two ends. The CDR3 runs to 11 residues. Here the CDR3 DNA reads TGTGCCAGCAGCCGCGGGGGGGAGCTGTTTTTT. Translated: CASSRGGELFF.

The rearrangement links TRBV12-5 to TRBJ1-2, with 12 bases matching TRBD1. This CDR3 contains 16 residues. J was trimmed by 8 bases and V by 1 base; bases with no gene match: 8. CDR1 LGHNT and CDR2 FRNRAP come from the germline V gene. CDR3 sequence: CASGLGDRGRLKGYTF. The CDR3 DNA reads TGTGCTAGTGGTTTGGGGGACAGGGGGCGTCTCAAAGGCTACACCTTC.

The V call is TRBV7-2, the J call TRBJ2-5, with 7 nucleotides matching TRBD2. The CDR3 contains 14 residues. CDR1 SGHTA and CDR2 FQGNSA come from the germline V gene. Germline trimming cut 1 base from V and 5 bases from J; bases unmatched to any gene: 4. The chain's CDR3 is CASSLGGGSETQYF. In DNA, the CDR3 is TGTGCCAGCAGCTTAGGGGGCGGGAGCGAGACCCAGTACTTC.

V gene TRBV3-1 (or the pseudogene TRBV3-2) combines with J gene TRBJ1-1; the D gene is possibly TRBD1 (5 bases). The CDR3 extends over 13 amino acids. V shed 6 bases and J shed 4 bases, with 12 bases lying between them. Germline V gives CDR1 LGHDT, CDR2 YNNKEL (reference sequence). In nucleotides, the CDR3 is TGTGCCAGCAGAGGGGCGCGTTGCACTGAAGCTTTCTTT. Translated, it gives CASRGARCTEAFF.

This chain uses TRBV5-4 with TRBJ1-2; TRBD1 aligns across 8 bases. The length of the CDR3 is 15 residues. V was pared by 0 bases and J by 6 bases, with 7 bases of the junction left unmatched. From germline, CDR1 is SGHNT and CDR2 YYREEE (reference sequence). The CDR3 is CASSLEGDRQDGYTF. As DNA, the CDR3 is TGTGCCAGCAGCTTGGAGGGGGACAGGCAGGATGGCTACACCTTC.

The chain carries TRBV6-5 and TRBJ1-5; no reliable D call. V was shortened by 7 bases and J by 5 bases, with 3 bases between the two germline ends. The CDR3 loop spans 10 amino acids. The germline V gene encodes CDR1 MNHEY and CDR2 SVGAGI. CDR3 sequence: CASKYQPQHF. CDR3 sequence (DNA): TGTGCCAGCAAATATCAGCCCCAGCATTTT.

This chain connects TRBV5-1 to TRBJ2-7, with 9 nucleotides matching TRBD1. Trimming cost V 1 base and J 4 bases; bases outside gene matches: 12. The CDR3 is made up of 17 amino acids. Germline V CDR1 and CDR2: SGHRS, YFSETQ. The CDR3 here is CASSLTYPGTGTYEQYF. CDR3 bases: TGCGCCAGCAGCTTGACGTATCCCGGGACAGGGACATACGAGCAGTACTTC.

This sequence joins TRBV29-1 and TRBJ2-7; maybe TRBD2 (5 bases). The CDR3 runs to 14 residues. CDR1 is SQVTM, CDR2 ANQGSEA, per germline. The V gene lost 2 bases and the J gene lost 6 bases, with 17 bases spanning the gap. The CDR3 protein is CSVEIRGYGGEQYF. CDR3 DNA: TGCAGCGTTGAAATACGAGGGTACGGAGGCGAGCAGTACTTC.

This clone was detected only a few times. The V and J genes are TRBV5-6 and TRBJ1-2; the D gene is possibly TRBD1 (5 bases). This CDR3 has 14 residues. V lost 1 base and J lost 5, with 12 bases in between. In germline, CDR1 is SGHDT, CDR2 YYEEEE. CDR3 nucleotides: TGTGCCAGCAGCTTGAACCGGAAGGGGTATGGCTACACCTTC. Its translation is CASSLNRKGYGYTF.